This T cell receptor beta chain was observed in a study of read filtering for tumor transcriptome and immune sequencing (dated by TCRdb to 2020 to 2021). Some background on the complete study: The cohort consisted of roughly 18 male and 14 female patients, with a mean age of roughly 70 years and an age range of roughly 45 to 80. By revised international staging, under 10 patients were R-ISS I, 15 to 20 were R-ISS II and 7 were R-ISS III. After DNase treatment, whole-transcriptome libraries were prepared using the TruSeq RNA Access Library Prep Kit. Per sample, about 3.5 to 10.27 million TCR-region mapped reads were obtained with IR-seq, compared with only 85 to 1273 with RNA-seq. Using the same bone marrow samples, the study ran both targeted immune repertoire sequencing and bulk whole-transcriptome sequencing and then compared the TCR repertoires from each method. A main aim was a read-filtering strategy for immune repertoire data, specifically whether clonotypes supported by a single read should be removed. On the study overall, not on this receptor specifically: Compared with RNA-seq, IR-seq captured clonotypes at much higher depth and more reliably, and a smaller IR-seq throughput was enough to identify most shared clonotypes. The correlation between IR-seq and RNA-seq shared clonotype proportions rose when single-read clonotypes were removed. The sorted CD138-negative fraction was a mixed bone marrow immune population, not purified T cells. In IR-seq, around 80% of clonotypes but approximately 4% of total reads were represented by single-read clonotypes, whereas in RNA-seq, around three quarters of clonotypes and around 45% of reads were represented by single-read clonotypes.

Starting from approximately 0.4 ug RNA, TCR libraries were constructed with the Immunoverse kit using molecular barcoded adaptors that cover the alpha/delta and beta/gamma chains. The same RNA used for transcriptome sequencing was used for TCR library preparation. Sequencing of the TCR libraries was done on an Illumina HiSeq 4000 with 2 x 150 cycles. In the paper's pipeline: Using MiXCR, which included quality filtering and error correction, TCR reads were aligned to human V, D, J and C references and then assembled into CDR3 clonotypes. Clonotype counts and gene usage diversity were analyzed with the tcR package in R. For inspection of raw mapping reads, RNA-seq reads were mapped by STAR aligner version 2.5.3a onto GRCh37 of the human genome. IR-seq fastq files were randomly downsampled with Seqtk 1.3 to test the effect of sequencing depth on detected clonotypes. TCRdb reprocessing: public reads trimmed at Q25 with fastp, clones called with MiXCR, in-frame beta chains kept. Each entry merges the rows of one CDR3 protein and shows their most common DNA and genes. The V and J calls here are based on TCRdb, not the publication. This sample gives 43,000 or so distinct CDR3 sequences in total; 9.5% to 15% of them show up just once. The top ten clones comprise approximately 15% of the sample.

Every patient had bone marrow sampled at the time of active disease. Ficoll-Hypaque density gradient centrifugation was used to isolate bone marrow mononuclear cells. Myeloma plasma cells were removed and CD138-negative cells were obtained by negative selection following labeling with CD138 magnetic microbeads on a MACS separator. Flow cytometry on an Attune NxT with CD138 antibodies was used to check the purity of the isolated cells. TRIzol reagent was used to extract total RNA, and a NanoDrop spectrophotometer was used to quantify the extracted RNA. Paired RNA-seq and IR-seq were performed on each patient's CD138-negative bone marrow sample. This clonotype has ten or more counts. Its cognate antigen has yet to be identified. Base-call qualities are not available, and no considerably larger clone is one nucleotide away. The receptor comes from a donor older than 35 with multiple myeloma. Sequencing used a population of CD138-negative cells sorted from bone marrow. The cell subset or site label of this sample denotes: bone marrow mononuclear cells depleted of CD138+ plasma/myeloma cells by negative magnetic selection.

The encoded CDR3 is CASSLDRGDQPQHF. The bases read TGTGCCAGCAGCTTGGACAGGGGGGATCAGCCCCAGCATTTT. The chain is assembled from TRBV7-9 and TRBJ1-5, and TRBD1 matches 10 of the central bases. From the germline V gene (reference sequence), CDR1 is SEHNR and CDR2 is FQNEAQ. V loses 3 bases at its end and J loses 5 bases; junction bases beyond the gene matches: 1. There are 14 amino acids in the CDR3, from cysteine to phenylalanine inclusive. Only the CDR3 region is kept as DNA, spanning 42 bases read in frame from base 1.